One sample yielded the 23 T cell receptor beta chains listed below, sequenced in a study of response to subunit inactivated influenza vaccine. TCRdb redid the calling of the RT-PCR reads with MiXCR, one entry per CDR3 protein. In the table there are 700,000 to 900,000 distinct CDR3 sequences, about 20% of which are singletons. The sample consisted of PBMCs from blood, taken less than 6 days after vaccination. The receptors stem from a man aged 45-65 years who received an inactivated influenza vaccine.

The chain is built from TRBV4-3 and TRBJ2-3; D call uncertain. Trimming pared 2 bases from V and 8 bases from J, leaving 8 bases between. Germline V gene data show CDR1 as LGHNA and CDR2 as YSLEER. The CDR3 has 12 amino acids. CDR3 DNA sequence: TGCGCCAGCAGCCAACTAGGCGGTACGCAGTATTTT. Protein sequence: CASSQLGGTQYF.

This clonotype was seen ten or more times. The CDR3 DNA follows: TGCGCCAGCAGCCGGACAGGAAAGCCGAACACTGAAGCTTTCTTT. Protein product: CASSRTGKPNTEAFF. V and J are TRBV5-1 and TRBJ1-1; 7 bases agree with TRBD1. The V segment lost 4 bases and the J segment 1 base; nucleotides outside the gene matches: 7. Germline CDR1 SGHRS, CDR2 YFSETQ. The CDR3 has 15 amino acids.

The chain has TRBV20-1 and TRBJ2-7; D call uncertain. The CDR3 is made up of 17 amino acids. Germline lookup yields CDR1 DFQATT and CDR2 SNEGSKA (reference sequence). V lost 0 bases, J lost 2 bases, and 20 bases lay in between. The CDR3: CSARDIQESPLAYEQYF. CDR3 DNA: TGCAGTGCTAGAGATATCCAGGAAAGCCCTCTCGCCTACGAGCAGTACTTC.

The chain joins TRBV9 to TRBJ2-3, with D uncertain. There are 15 residues in the CDR3. Trimming pared 1 base from V and 2 bases from J, leaving 11 bases between. Per the germline V gene, CDR1 is SGDLS and CDR2 is YYNGEE. CDR3 amino acids: CASSVSMGFTDTQYF. CDR3 sequence (DNA): TGTGCCAGCAGCGTATCTATGGGATTCACAGATACGCAGTATTTT.

This clonotype was observed many times. The CDR3, as DNA: TGCGCCAGCAGCTTGGCGTACCAATCCTACGAGCAGTACTTC. This encodes CASSLAYQSYEQYF. The J gene is TRBJ2-7, the V gene TRBV5-1; D is ambiguous. The CDR3 spans 14 residues. Germline V gives CDR1 SGHRS, CDR2 YFSETQ. V was shortened by 0 bases and J by 1 base, with 8 bases between the two germline ends. Full variable domain (missing parts from reference TRBV5-1 and TRBJ2-7): KAGVTQTPRYLIKTRGQQVTLSCSPISGHRSVSWYQQTPGQGLQFLFEYFSETQRNKGNFPGRFSGRQFSNSRSEMNVSTLELGDSALYLCASSLAYQSYEQYFGPGTRLTVT.

The CDR3, as DNA: TGCGCCAGCAGCACGGATAAAAGACAGGGCGGCTCACCCCTCCACTTT. This sequence encodes CASSTDKRQGGSPLHF. The V gene is TRBV5-1, the J gene TRBJ1-6; the match to TRBD1 covers 7 bases. CDR3 length: 16 amino acids. The V segment lost 4 bases and the J segment 10 bases; nucleotides outside the gene matches: 14. Germline-derived CDR1 and CDR2 are SGHRS and YFSETQ.

The sample holds a few counts of this clonotype. V gene TRBV5-6 combines with J gene TRBJ1-1; no clear D. The CDR3 runs 14 residues. Germline V gene sequence: CDR1 SGHDT, CDR2 YYEEEE. The V end was cut by 2 bases, the J end by 1 base, with 9 bases between. The CDR3: CASSFGFPNTEAFF. The CDR3 coding sequence is TGTGCCAGCAGCTTCGGGTTTCCGAACACTGAAGCTTTCTTT.

The table lists this clonotype with a few counts. V is TRBV5-1 and J is TRBJ1-1, with 9 bases that match TRBD1. Germline CDR1 and CDR2: SGHRS and YFSETQ. There are 15 residues in the CDR3. The junction had 9 bases not matched to a gene; V was cut back by 7 bases and J by 2 bases. As DNA, the CDR3 is TGCGCCAGCTCTCAGGACAGGGGAATTAACACTGAAGCTTTCTTT. Encoded protein: CASSQDRGINTEAFF. Looking up the rest from reference TRBV5-1 and TRBJ1-1 gives the full variable domain: KAGVTQTPRYLIKTRGQQVTLSCSPISGHRSVSWYQQTPGQGLQFLFEYFSETQRNKGNFPGRFSGRQFSNSRSEMNVSTLELGDSALYLCASSQDRGINTEAFFGQGTRLTVV.

There are a few counts of this clonotype. This sequence joins TRBV6-5 and TRBJ2-7, with 7 bases identical to TRBD1. Germline values: CDR1 MNHEY, CDR2 SVGAGI. The CDR3 runs to 15 residues. V gave up 4 bases and J gave up 3 bases; unmatched junction bases: 9. The CDR3 sequence: CASSLTGFGIYEQYF. The CDR3 nucleotides read TGTGCCAGCAGTTTGACAGGGTTCGGAATCTACGAGCAGTACTTC.

This clonotype was seen more than once but under ten times. The chain carries TRBV20-1 and TRBJ2-1; 8 bases agree with TRBD2. V lost 7 bases to trimming and J lost 6 bases; unmatched junction nucleotides: 8. This CDR3 has 13 residues. The germline gives CDR1 DFQATT, CDR2 SNEGSKA (reference sequence). CDR3: CSEAKRESNEQFF. In nucleotides, the CDR3 is TGCAGTGAGGCTAAGCGGGAGAGCAATGAGCAGTTCTTC.

This clonotype was seen a handful of times. The rearrangement joins TRBV7-9 to TRBJ1-1, with D perhaps TRBD1 (5 bases). Trimming took 5 bases from V and 5 from J, leaving 9 bases between them. CDR1 is SEHNR, CDR2 FQNEAQ, per germline (reference sequence). This CDR3 is 12 amino acids long. The CDR3 bases are TGTGCCAGCAGCCTGACAGTTACTGAAGCTTTCTTT. Its protein is CASSLTVTEAFF.

This clonotype was detected only once. The chain carries TRBV10-3 and TRBJ1-5; perhaps TRBD1 as D (5 bases). CDR1 and CDR2 (germline): ENHRY, SYGVKD. The CDR3 consists of 16 residues. V shed 6 bases and J shed 8 bases, with 23 bases lying between them. CDR3 coding DNA: TGTGCCATCAGCTCCGGGCTTCTCACCGGGGGGGAGCCCCAGCATTTT. Its translation: CAISSGLLTGGEPQHF.

In this sample, this clonotype turned up many times. This chain joins TRBV6-2 or TRBV6-3 and TRBJ2-4, with 7 bases identical to TRBD2. After removal of 6 bases from V and 8 bases from J, the junction contained 13 bases not matched to a gene. Germline loops: CDR1 MNHEY, CDR2 SVGEGT. The CDR3 totals 15 residues. The CDR3 DNA follows: TGTGCCAGCAGACTGAGGTCGGGGAGGGGAGACATTCAGTACTTC. Protein sequence: CASRLRSGRGDIQYF.

The chain employs TRBV4-3 and TRBJ2-3; D is possibly TRBD2 (5 bases). Trimming took 1 base from V and 5 from J, leaving 10 bases between them. Per germline, CDR1 LGHNA and CDR2 YSLEER. The CDR3 is 14 amino acids. CDR3 coding DNA: TGCGCCAGCAGCCAAGGGGGTGCGGGAGATACGCAGTATTTT. It is translated as CASSQGGAGDTQYF.

The V gene is TRBV5-1, the J gene TRBJ2-7; TRBD1 agrees at 9 bases. Trimming removed 5 bases from V and 7 bases from J; junction bases left unmatched: 7. This CDR3 is 13 amino acids long. In germline, CDR1 is SGHRS, CDR2 YFSETQ. CDR3 loop: CASSNRGLVEQYF. The CDR3 DNA is TGCGCCAGCAGTAACAGGGGGCTGGTTGAGCAGTACTTC.

The V and J genes are TRBV10-3 and TRBJ2-5; D gene unclear. The germline V and J ends were trimmed by 0 bases and 6 bases, with 11 bases remaining between them. Germline V lookup: CDR1 ENHRY, CDR2 SYGVKD. The CDR3 loop spans 14 amino acids. The CDR3, as DNA: TGTGCCATCAGTGAGTCGTCGGTTGTGAAGACCCAGTACTTC. Translated, it gives CAISESSVVKTQYF.

The V and J genes are TRBV7-8 and TRBJ2-7; TRBD2 matches 13 bases. The CDR3 contains 17 residues. V lost 1 base, J lost 2 bases, and 5 bases stayed unmatched. Germline V gene sequence: CDR1 SGHVS, CDR2 FQNEAQ. The CDR3 spells CASSLVYTSGGAYEQYF. The CDR3 bases are TGTGCCAGCAGCTTAGTCTACACTAGCGGGGGGGCCTACGAGCAGTACTTC.

Here the CDR3 DNA reads TGTGCCAGCAGCTTGGTTAACCCCAGGGCCGGGGCAGAGACCCAGTACTTC. Protein product: CASSLVNPRAGAETQYF. The chain recombines TRBV5-8 with TRBJ2-5; either TRBD1 or TRBD2 may supply D (5 bases each). Germline CDR1 SGHTS, CDR2 YDEGEE. The CDR3 loop spans 17 amino acids. V was pared by 0 bases and J by 4 bases, with 19 bases between.

This clonotype has more than one count but fewer than ten. This chain connects TRBV7-9 to TRBJ2-7; D ambiguous. Trimming left V 5 bases short and J 0 bases short, with 8 bases between. The CDR3 loop spans 13 amino acids. Looked up from germline, CDR1 is SEHNR and CDR2 is FQNEAQ (reference sequence). CDR3 in amino acids: CASSLPYSYEQYF. The CDR3 DNA follows: TGTGCCAGCAGCCTGCCTTACTCCTACGAGCAGTACTTC.

The chain employs TRBV10-3 and TRBJ1-1; D may be TRBD1 (5 bases). The germline V gene encodes CDR1 ENHRY and CDR2 SYGVKD. V was trimmed by 7 bases and J by 1 base, leaving 10 bases between them. This CDR3 is 13 amino acids long. CDR3 residues: CAIMNGGNTEAFF. CDR3 DNA: TGTGCCATCATGAATGGGGGGAACACTGAAGCTTTCTTT.

The V and J genes are TRBV28 and TRBJ2-3; D unclear. The germline gives CDR1 MDHEN, CDR2 SYDVKM. V lost 8 bases to trimming and J lost 0 bases, with 6 bases between them. This CDR3 has 12 residues. CDR3 sequence: CASESSTDTQYF. DNA for the CDR3: TGTGCCAGCGAGTCTAGCACAGATACGCAGTATTTT.

This clonotype has just one count. The chain recombines TRBV7-9 with TRBJ2-2; the D call may be TRBD1 or TRBD2 (7 bases each). CDR1 and CDR2 (germline): SEHNR, FQNEAQ (reference sequence). Trimming took 2 bases from V and 2 from J, leaving 15 bases between them. The CDR3 sequence is 17 residues long. CDR3 DNA sequence: TGTGCCAGCAGCTTAATGGGGGGGACAGTAAACACCGGGGAGCTGTTTTTT. Protein: CASSLMGGTVNTGELFF.

The chain couples TRBV20-1 to TRBJ2-2, with 10 bases identical to TRBD2. V shed 0 bases and J 5 bases; nucleotides not matched to a gene: 6. This CDR3 region has 16 residues. Germline V gene sequence: CDR1 DFQATT, CDR2 SNEGSKA (reference sequence). CDR3 sequence reads: CSARDIAGGRTGELFF. The CDR3 coding sequence is TGCAGTGCTAGAGATATAGCGGGGGGAAGGACCGGGGAGCTGTTTTTT.